Shown below are 3 T cell receptor beta chains from a single sample sequenced in a study of cytomegalovirus exposure and HLA in healthy donors (dated by TCRdb to about 2017). Preparation of the library involved the immunoSEQ multiplex PCR assay. A mixture of 60 forward primers for TCR Vbeta segments and 13 reverse primers for TCR Jbeta segments was used in the multiplex PCR. TCRdb retrieved this table from immuneACCESS and kept in-frame rearrangements only. Not all clones are present; in checked studies, unresolved V genes account for under half, and no reason is known for the remainder. The sample yields around 150,000 clones; around four fifths were counted once. The ten top clones hold almost 2.5% of the sample. Sequenced input: PBMCs. All receptors derive from a boy between 2 and 15 years old in good health and CMV-seronegative.

V and J are TRBV4-2 and TRBJ2-7; TRBD1 aligns across 11 bases. The CDR3 length is 16 residues. The junction had 8 bases not matched to a gene; V was cut back by 2 bases and J by 5 bases. Per germline, CDR1 LGHNA and CDR2 YNFKEQ. The CDR3 loop reads CASSQPGDRGFDEQYF. CDR3 nucleotide sequence: TGTGCCAGCAGCCAACCAGGGGACAGGGGGTTTGACGAGCAGTACTTC.

This chain joins TRBV7-8 and TRBJ1-4; 8 positions agree with TRBD1. The CDR3 runs 15 residues. Trimming cost V 1 base and J 8 bases; bases outside gene matches: 6. Germline CDR1 SGHVS, CDR2 FQNEAQ. CDR3 protein: CASSLDSGTGEKLFF. In DNA, the CDR3 is TGTGCCAGCAGCTTAGACTCCGGGACAGGAGAAAAACTGTTTTTT.

This chain links TRBV6-1 with TRBJ1-4; 9 bases fit TRBD1. The CDR3 runs 19 residues. The trim removed 1 base at V and 4 bases at J, leaving 13 bases unmatched. Looked up from germline, CDR1 is MNHNS and CDR2 is SASEGT. CDR3 in amino acids: CASSEGLRQGVADNEKLFF. The DNA for the CDR3 is TGTGCCAGCAGTGAAGGTCTCCGACAGGGGGTTGCTGATAATGAAAAACTGTTTTTT.